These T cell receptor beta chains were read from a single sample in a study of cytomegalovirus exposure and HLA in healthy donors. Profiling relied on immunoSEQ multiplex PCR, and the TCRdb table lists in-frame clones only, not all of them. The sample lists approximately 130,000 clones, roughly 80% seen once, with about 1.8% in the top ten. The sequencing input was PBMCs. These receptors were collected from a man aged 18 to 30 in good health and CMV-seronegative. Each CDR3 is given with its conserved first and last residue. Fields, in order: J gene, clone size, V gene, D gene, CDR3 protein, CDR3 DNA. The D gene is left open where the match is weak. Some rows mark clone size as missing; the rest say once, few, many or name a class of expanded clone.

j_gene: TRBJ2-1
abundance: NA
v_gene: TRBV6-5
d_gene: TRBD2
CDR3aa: CASSYGLAAGEQFF
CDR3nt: TGTGCCAGCAGTTACGGGCTAGCGGCGGGTGAGCAGTTCTTC

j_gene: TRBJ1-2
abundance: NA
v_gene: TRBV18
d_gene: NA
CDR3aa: CASSLMSENGYTF
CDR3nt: TGTGCCAGCTCACTGATGTCAGAAAATGGCTACACCTTC

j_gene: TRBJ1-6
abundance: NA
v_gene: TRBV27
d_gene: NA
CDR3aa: CASSFQGGNSPLHF
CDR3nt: TGTGCCAGCAGTTTCCAGGGAGGGAATTCACCCCTCCACTTT

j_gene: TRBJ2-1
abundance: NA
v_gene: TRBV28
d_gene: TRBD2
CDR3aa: CASSSGSGGHYNEQFF
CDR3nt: TGTGCCAGCAGTTCTGGTAGCGGGGGGCACTACAATGAGCAGTTCTTC

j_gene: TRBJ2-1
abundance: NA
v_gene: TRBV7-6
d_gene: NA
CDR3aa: CASSEGSSYNEQFF
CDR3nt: TGTGCCAGCAGCGAGGGTAGCTCCTACAATGAGCAGTTCTTC

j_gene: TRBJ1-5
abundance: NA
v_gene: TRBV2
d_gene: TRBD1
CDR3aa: CASGRQGRQPQHF
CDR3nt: TGTGCCAGCGGAAGACAGGGGCGCCAGCCCCAGCATTTT

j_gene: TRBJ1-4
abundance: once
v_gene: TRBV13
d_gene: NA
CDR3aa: CASSGDTYEKLFF
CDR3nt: TGTGCCAGCTCAGGGGACACTTATGAAAAACTGTTTTTT

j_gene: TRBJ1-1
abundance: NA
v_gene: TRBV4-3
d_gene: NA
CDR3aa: CASSQANLVNTEAFF
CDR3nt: TGCGCCAGCAGCCAAGCCAACTTGGTGAACACTGAAGCTTTCTTT

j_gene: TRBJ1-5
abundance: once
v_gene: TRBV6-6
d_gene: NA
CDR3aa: CASRVTASNQPQHF
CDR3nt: TGTGCCAGCAGGGTTACAGCCAGCAATCAGCCCCAGCATTTT

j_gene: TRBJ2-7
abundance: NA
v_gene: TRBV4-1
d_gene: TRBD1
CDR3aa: CASSNPDRAYEQYF
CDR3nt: TGCGCCAGCAGCAACCCAGACAGGGCCTACGAGCAGTACTTC

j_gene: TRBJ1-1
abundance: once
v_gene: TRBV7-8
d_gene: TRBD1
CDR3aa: CASSLVGQGAITEAFF
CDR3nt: TGTGCCAGCAGCTTAGTGGGACAGGGGGCTATCACTGAAGCTTTCTTT

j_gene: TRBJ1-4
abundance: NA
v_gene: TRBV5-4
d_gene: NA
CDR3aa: CASSRDSSTNEKLFF
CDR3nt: TGTGCCAGCAGCCGAGACAGCTCAACTAATGAAAAACTGTTTTTT

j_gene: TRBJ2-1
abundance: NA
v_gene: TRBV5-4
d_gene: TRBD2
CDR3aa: CASSIGLARYNEQFF
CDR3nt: TGTGCCAGCAGCATCGGACTAGCGAGGTACAATGAGCAGTTCTTC

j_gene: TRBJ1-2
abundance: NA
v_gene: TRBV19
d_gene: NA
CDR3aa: CASSPTGGSSGYTF
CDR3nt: TGTGCCAGTAGCCCTACGGGCGGGTCCTCTGGCTACACCTTC

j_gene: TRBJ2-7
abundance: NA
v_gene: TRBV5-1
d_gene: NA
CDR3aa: CASSLSTVTYEQYF
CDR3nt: TGCGCCAGCAGCTTGTCGACAGTCACCTACGAGCAGTACTTC

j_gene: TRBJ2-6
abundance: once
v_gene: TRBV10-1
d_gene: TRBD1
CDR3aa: CASSGSGQGAGANVLTF
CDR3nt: TGCGCCAGCAGTGGGTCCGGACAGGGGGCTGGGGCCAACGTCCTGACTTTC

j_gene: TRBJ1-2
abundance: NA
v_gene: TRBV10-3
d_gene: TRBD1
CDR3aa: CAISAGQGDYGYTF
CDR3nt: TGTGCCATCAGTGCTGGCCAGGGGGACTATGGCTACACCTTC

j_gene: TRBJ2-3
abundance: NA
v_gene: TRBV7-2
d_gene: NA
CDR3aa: CATSISGAGPRDTQYF
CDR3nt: TGTGCCACTTCCATAAGTGGGGCAGGGCCCAGAGATACGCAGTATTTT

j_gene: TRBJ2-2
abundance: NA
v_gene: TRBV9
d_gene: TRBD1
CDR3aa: CASTGQVANTGELFF
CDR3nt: TGTGCCAGCACCGGACAGGTCGCGAACACCGGGGAGCTGTTTTTT

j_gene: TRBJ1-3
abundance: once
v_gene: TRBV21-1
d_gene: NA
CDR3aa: CASRDRTGSSGNTIYF
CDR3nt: TGTGCCAGCAGGGATCGGACGGGGAGCTCTGGAAACACCATATATTTT

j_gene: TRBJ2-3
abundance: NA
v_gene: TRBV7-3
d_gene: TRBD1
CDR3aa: CASSLIARQGPDTQYF
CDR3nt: TGTGCCAGCAGCTTAATTGCTCGACAGGGTCCAGATACGCAGTATTTT

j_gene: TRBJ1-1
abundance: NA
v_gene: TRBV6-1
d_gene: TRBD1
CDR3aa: CASSKTGGDTEAFF
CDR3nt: TGTGCCAGCAGTAAAACAGGGGGCGACACTGAAGCTTTCTTT

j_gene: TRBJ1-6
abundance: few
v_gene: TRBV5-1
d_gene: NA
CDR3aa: CASSGTRGYNSPLHF
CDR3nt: TGCGCCAGCAGCGGTACAAGGGGTTATAATTCACCCCTCCACTTT

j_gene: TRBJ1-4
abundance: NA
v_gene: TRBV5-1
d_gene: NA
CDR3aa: CASSSGRADEKLFF
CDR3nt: TGCGCCAGCAGCTCGGGCAGGGCTGACGAAAAACTGTTTTTT

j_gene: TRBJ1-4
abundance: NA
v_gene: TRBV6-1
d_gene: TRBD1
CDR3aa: CASTNRGREVFF
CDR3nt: TGTGCCAGCACGAACAGGGGGCGCGAAGTGTTTTTT

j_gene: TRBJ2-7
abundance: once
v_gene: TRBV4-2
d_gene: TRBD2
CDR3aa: CASSQGERGGSSYEQYF
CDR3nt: TGTGCCAGCAGCCAAGGAGAACGGGGGGGGTCCTCCTACGAGCAGTACTTC

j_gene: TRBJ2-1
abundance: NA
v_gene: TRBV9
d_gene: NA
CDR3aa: CASSPGGNPYNEQFF
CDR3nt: TGTGCCAGCAGCCCAGGGGGGAACCCCTACAATGAGCAGTTCTTC

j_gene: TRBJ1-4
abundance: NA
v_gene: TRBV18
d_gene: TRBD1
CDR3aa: CASSPGTVPGEKLFF
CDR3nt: TGTGCCAGCTCACCAGGGACAGTCCCGGGGGAAAAACTGTTTTTT

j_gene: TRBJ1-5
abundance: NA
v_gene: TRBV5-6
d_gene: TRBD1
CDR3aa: CASSLAGGSNQPQHF
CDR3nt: TGTGCCAGCAGCTTGGCAGGGGGTAGCAATCAGCCCCAGCATTTT

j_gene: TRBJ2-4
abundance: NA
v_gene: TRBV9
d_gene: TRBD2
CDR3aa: CASSGTSGGEKNIQYF
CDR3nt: TGTGCCAGCAGCGGGACTAGCGGGGGGGAAAAAAACATTCAGTACTTC

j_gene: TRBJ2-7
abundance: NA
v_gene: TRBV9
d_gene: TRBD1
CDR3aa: CASSARDRGPYEQYF
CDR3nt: TGTGCCAGCAGCGCCCGGGACAGGGGGCCCTACGAGCAGTACTTC

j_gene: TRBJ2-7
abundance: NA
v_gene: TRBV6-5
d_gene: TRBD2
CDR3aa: CASGLAGARDEQYF
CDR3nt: TGTGCCAGCGGACTAGCGGGGGCCCGGGACGAGCAGTACTTC

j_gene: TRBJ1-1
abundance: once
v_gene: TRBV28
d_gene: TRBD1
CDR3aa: CASSLPYRGRETEAFF
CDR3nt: TGTGCCAGCAGCCTCCCCTACAGGGGAAGAGAGACTGAAGCTTTCTTT

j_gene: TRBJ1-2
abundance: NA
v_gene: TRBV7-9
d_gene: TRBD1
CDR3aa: CASSLQGGSYGYTF
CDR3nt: TGTGCCAGCAGCTTGCAGGGGGGCTCCTATGGCTACACCTTC

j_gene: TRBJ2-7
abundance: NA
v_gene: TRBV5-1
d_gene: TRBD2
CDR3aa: CASSLWEGEQYF
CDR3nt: TGCGCCAGCAGCTTGTGGGAGGGCGAGCAGTACTTC

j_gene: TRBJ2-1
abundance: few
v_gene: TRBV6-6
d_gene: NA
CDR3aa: CASSYSSSYNEQFF
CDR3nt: TGTGCCAGCAGTTACTCTAGCTCCTACAATGAGCAGTTCTTC

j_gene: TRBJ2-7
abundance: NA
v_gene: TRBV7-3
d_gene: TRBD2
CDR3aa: CASSLVSGGEQYF
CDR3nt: TGTGCCAGCAGCTTGGTTAGCGGGGGGGAGCAGTACTTC

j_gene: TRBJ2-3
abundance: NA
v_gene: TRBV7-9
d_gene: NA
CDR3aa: CASTPRGSGTQYF
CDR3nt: TGTGCCAGCACCCCTCGAGGATCGGGTACGCAGTATTTT

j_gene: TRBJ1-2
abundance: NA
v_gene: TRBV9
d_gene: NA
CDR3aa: CASSVETGRGYGYTF
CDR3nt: TGTGCCAGCAGCGTAGAAACAGGGAGGGGGTATGGCTACACCTTC

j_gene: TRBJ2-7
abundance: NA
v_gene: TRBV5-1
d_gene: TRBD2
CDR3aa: CASSLASGSYEQYF
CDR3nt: TGCGCCAGCAGCTTGGCTAGCGGGAGCTACGAGCAGTACTTC

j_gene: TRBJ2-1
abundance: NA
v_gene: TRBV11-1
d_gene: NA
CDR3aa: CASSLRRELAVYNEQFF
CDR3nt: TGTGCCAGCAGCTTACGACGGGAATTAGCGGTCTACAATGAGCAGTTCTTC